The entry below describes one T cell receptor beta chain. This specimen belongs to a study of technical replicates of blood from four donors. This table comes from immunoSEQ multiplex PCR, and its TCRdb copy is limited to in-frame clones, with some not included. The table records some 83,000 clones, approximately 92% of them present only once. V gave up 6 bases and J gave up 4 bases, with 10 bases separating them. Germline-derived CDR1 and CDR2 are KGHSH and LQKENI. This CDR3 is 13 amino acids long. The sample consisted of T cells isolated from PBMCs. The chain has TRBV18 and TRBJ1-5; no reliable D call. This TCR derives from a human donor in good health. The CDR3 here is CASSSGANQPQHF. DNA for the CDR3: TGTGCCAGCTCGAGTGGAGCAAATCAGCCCCAGCATTTT.